A selection of T cell receptor beta chains follows, all from one sample in a study of shared clonotypes between healthy human individuals. The protocol was immunoSEQ multiplex PCR, while the TCRdb copy is restricted to in-frame clones and leaves out a portion. The data hold about 2.1 million clones, with 93% observed a single time. Source material: naive CD8+ T cells from PBMCs. The receptor source for this set is a young man in good health. Some clones in this sample may be carry-over from other donors' samples. Both conserved end residues are part of each CDR3. The D gene is left open where the match is weak. Where a row states a size, it is once, few, many or the class of an expanded clone; other rows omit it.

-,-,TRBJ1-5,TRBV19,TGTGCCAGTAATCTCAGGGCCTCCGGTCAGCCCCAGCATTTT,CASNLRASGQPQHF
-,TRBD1,TRBJ2-3,TRBV7-9,TGTGCCAGCAGCTTAACCGGACAGGACGCAGATACGCAGTATTTT,CASSLTGQDADTQYF
once,-,TRBJ2-1,TRBV7-2,TGTGCCAGCAGCTTAGCCCCAAGCTACAATGAGCAGTTCTTC,CASSLAPSYNEQFF
-,TRBD2,TRBJ2-7,TRBV7-2,TGTGCCAGCAGCTCTCAAACTAGCGTTCAGTCCCCCTACGAGCAGTACTTC,CASSSQTSVQSPYEQYF
-,TRBD1,TRBJ2-5,TRBV7-2,TGTGCCAGCAGCTTCGGACAGGCCGTGATCGAGACCCAGTACTTC,CASSFGQAVIETQYF
-,TRBD1,TRBJ1-1,TRBV27,TGTGCCAGCAGTTTCGGCAGGGGGCGGGGCACTGAAGCTTTCTTT,CASSFGRGRGTEAFF
-,TRBD1,TRBJ1-3,TRBV28,TGTGCCAGCAGTTTACCATCCAGGGGGGGAAACACCATATATTTT,CASSLPSRGGNTIYF
-,-,TRBJ1-3,TRBV7-9,TGTGCCAGCAGCTTTGACAGGTTCTCTGGAAACACCATATATTTT,CASSFDRFSGNTIYF
-,TRBD1,TRBJ1-1,TRBV4-1,TGCGCCAGCGTCCGGGACAGGGTGAACACTGAAGCTTTCTTT,CASVRDRVNTEAFF
-,TRBD1,TRBJ1-2,TRBV29-1,TGCAGCGTGTTTTTCACAGGGGGTTACTATGGCTACACCTTC,CSVFFTGGYYGYTF
once,-,TRBJ2-3,TRBV6-5,TGTGCCAGCACCCGCAGCCGGGGCACAGATACGCAGTATTTT,CASTRSRGTDTQYF